This TCR beta chain originates from a study of blood T cell repertoires in COVID-19. The overall study: PBMCs, B-cell-depleted T cells, or T cells were the source of the cDNA or gDNA that made up the material.

The germline CDR1 and CDR2 sequences are LNHDA and SQIVND (reference sequence). Trimming left V 1 base short and J 0 bases short, with 6 bases between. CDR3 length: 14 amino acids. Original processing methods: Estimated nucleated cell counts came from reference gene primer amplification. Profiling relied on immunoSEQ multiplex PCR, and the TCRdb table lists in-frame clones only, not all of them. V and J calls and clone size follow that table, whereas D and trimming were derived from the DNA. The sample includes about 460,000 clones, 75% to 90% seen only once; the top ten take approximately 8%. Sequenced sample: PBMCs or T cells enriched from blood (not recorded which). The TCR sequence derives from a woman aged 60-75 years who had recovered from COVID-19. The chain has TRBV19 and TRBJ1-1, with D uncertain. DNA of the CDR3: TGTGCCAGTAGTATAGCAGTAATGAACACTGAAGCTTTCTTT. This encodes CASSIAVMNTEAFF.